Shown below are 8 T cell receptor beta chains from a single sample sequenced in a study of T cell clones after liver transplantation. Measured with immunoSEQ multiplex PCR; TCRdb has only the in-frame clones, and not every one. The sample contains 15,000 or so clones, 82% of which appear only once. The specimen was CD8+ T cells from blood, collected about 50 months after liver transplant. The receptors originated from a human patient who received a liver transplant. A share of the T cells may be of graft donor origin.

The rearrangement uses TRBV6-1 and TRBJ1-4; D gene ambiguous. The CDR3 spans 14 residues. Germline V gives CDR1 MNHNS, CDR2 SASEGT. Between the trimmed V and J ends, which lost 1 base and 6 bases, there was a span of 9 bases. The CDR3 sequence is CASSEEYYHEKLFF. The CDR3 DNA follows: TGTGCCAGCAGTGAAGAATACTACCATGAAAAACTGTTTTTT.

This chain joins TRBV7-9 and TRBJ2-7, with 7 bases lining up with TRBD1. The V gene's germline CDR1 is SEHNR and CDR2 FQNEAQ (reference sequence). This CDR3 contains 12 residues. The CDR3 coding sequence is TGTGCTACTGGGGCAGGGGGTTACGAGCAGTACTTC. Translation: CATGAGGYEQYF.

V and J are TRBV27 and TRBJ1-2; no definite D call. V gave up 3 bases and J gave up 0 bases, with 5 bases separating them. CDR1 and CDR2 from the germline V gene are MNHEY and SMNVEV (reference sequence). The CDR3 loop spans 13 amino acids. CDR3 DNA sequence: TGTGCCAGCAGTTTTAGACCTAACTATGGCTACACCTTC. Translation: CASSFRPNYGYTF.

The V and J genes are TRBV19 and TRBJ2-1, with 9 bases aligning to TRBD2. CDR3 length equals 15 residues. Trimming cost V 5 bases and J 3 bases; bases outside gene matches: 5. Germline V gene sequence: CDR1 LNHDA, CDR2 SQIVND (reference sequence). CDR3 sequence: CASSRSGRDYNEQFF. The CDR3 DNA sequence: TGTGCCAGTAGTCGTAGCGGGAGAGACTACAATGAGCAGTTCTTC.

V gene TRBV6-5 combines with J gene TRBJ2-7; D unresolved. Germline-derived CDR1 and CDR2 are MNHEY and SVGAGI. The CDR3 spans 13 residues. V lost 3 bases and J 5 bases, leaving 11 bases between the germline ends. The CDR3 DNA reads TGTGCCAGCAGTTATTCCTCGACCGACGAGCAGTACTTC. This codes for CASSYSSTDEQYF.

V and J are TRBV7-6 and TRBJ2-3, with 8 bases identical to TRBD2. There are 14 residues in the CDR3. Germline lookup yields CDR1 SGHVS and CDR2 FNYEAQ. Unmatched junction bases numbered 6, after V lost 5 bases and J lost 5 bases. CDR3: CASSESGGGDTQYF. CDR3 DNA sequence: TGTGCCAGCAGCGAAAGCGGGGGAGGAGATACGCAGTATTTT.

This rearrangement joins TRBV7-3 to TRBJ1-6; D is possibly TRBD1 (5 bases). CDR1 is SGHTA, CDR2 FQGTGA, per germline. This CDR3 is 14 amino acids long. V was pared by 5 bases and J by 6 bases, with 11 bases between. CDR3 loop: CASSAGPLNSPLHF. The CDR3 DNA sequence: TGTGCCAGCAGCGCGGGACCGCTTAATTCACCCCTCCACTTT.

V and J are TRBV19 and TRBJ2-3; 12 bases are shared with TRBD1. Germline V gives CDR1 LNHDA, CDR2 SQIVND (reference sequence). There are 14 residues in the CDR3. The ends lost 8 bases at V and 2 bases at J; junction bases unmatched: 2. This CDR3 is CASGTGGLTDTQYF. Written as DNA, the CDR3 is TGTGCCAGTGGGACAGGGGGCCTCACAGATACGCAGTATTTT.